This TCR beta chain comes out of a study of T cell clonality in common variable immunodeficiency. Produced via immunoSEQ multiplex PCR; TCRdb's table is partial and in-frame only. Observed in the sample are around 42,000 clones, none of them singletons. This clone has only a few counts. The antigen is undetermined. Study conclusions and caveats: Reportedly, TCR beta sequences from common variable immunodeficiency showed fewer deletions and N-nucleotide insertions. Shared TCRbeta clones were fewer between CVID subjects than controls.

Blood samples were heparinized, about 5 to 9 ml per donor. The TCR comes from a person aged 18-69 years in good health. Sequencing was performed on peripheral blood mononuclear cells.

Incomplete CDR3 DNA: TGCAGCGTCCGGGAGCACCAGGGGAGTGGGCAAGAGACC. Protein product: CSVREHQGSGQET. The entire CDR3 reads CSVREHQGSGQETQYF. V gene TRBV29-1 combines with J gene TRBJ2-5; D is tentatively TRBD1 or TRBD2 (6 bases each). The read comes to an end 3 residues before the CDR3 does, leaving the germline J gene to fill in the end. The CDR3 is 16 residues long. Trimming shortened V by 6 bases and J by 2 bases, and 22 bases separated the two germline ends. The germline gives CDR1 SQVTM, CDR2 ANQGSEA.